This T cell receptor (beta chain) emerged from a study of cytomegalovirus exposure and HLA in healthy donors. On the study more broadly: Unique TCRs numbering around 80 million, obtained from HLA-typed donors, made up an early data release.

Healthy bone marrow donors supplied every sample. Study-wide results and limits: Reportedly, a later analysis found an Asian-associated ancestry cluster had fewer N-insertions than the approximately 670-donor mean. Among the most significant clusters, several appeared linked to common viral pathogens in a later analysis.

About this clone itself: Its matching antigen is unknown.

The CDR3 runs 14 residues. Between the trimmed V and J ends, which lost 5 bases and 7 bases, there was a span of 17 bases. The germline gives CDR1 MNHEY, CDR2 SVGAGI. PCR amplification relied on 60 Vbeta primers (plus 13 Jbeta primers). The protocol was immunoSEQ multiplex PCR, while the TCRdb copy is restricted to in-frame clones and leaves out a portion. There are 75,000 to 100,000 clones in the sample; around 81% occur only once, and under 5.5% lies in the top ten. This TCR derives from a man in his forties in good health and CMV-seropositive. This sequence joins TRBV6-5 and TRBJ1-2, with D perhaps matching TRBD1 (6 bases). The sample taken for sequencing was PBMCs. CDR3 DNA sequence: TGTGCCAGCAGTGCGGTTCTGGGGGCCGGTGGCTACACCTTC. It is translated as CASSAVLGAGGYTF.